The clone carrying this T cell receptor beta chain was detected many times. The ends lost 6 bases at V and 5 bases at J; junction bases unmatched: 6. The CDR3 has 15 residues. The sample belongs to a study of regulatory T cells in long-lasting Graves disease. Noted time point: newly diagnosed GD, antithyroid drugs for less than 3 months. RNA extracted from PBMCs served as the sequencing template. For TCR beta, libraries came from iRepertoire HTBI primers and Arm-PCR of CDR3 regions. TCRdb ran MiXCR on the multiplex PCR reads and lists one entry per CDR3 protein. The sample consists of a few hundred thousand distinct CDR3 sequences, approximately 15% of them appearing once. These sequences were also reported in another study, on T cells in Graves' hyperthyroidism and ophthalmopathy.

The receptor was isolated from a middle-aged woman with Graves disease. The V gene is TRBV12-3 or TRBV12-4, the J gene TRBJ2-1; 11 bases line up with TRBD2. The input for sequencing was peripheral blood mononuclear cells (PBMCs), taken at new diagnosis, from a patient treated with antithyroid drugs. As DNA, the CDR3 is TGTGCCAGCAGCCGACTGGGACTAGCGGACAATGAGCAGTTCTTC. This encodes CASSRLGLADNEQFF.